Presented here are 22 T cell receptor beta chains from one specimen sequenced in a study of OX40 agonist ivuxolimab in advanced cancers. This table comes from immunoSEQ multiplex PCR, and its TCRdb copy is limited to in-frame clones, with some not included. Of about 11,000 clones in the sample, more than 65% were seen once. The sequencing here drew on CD4+ or CD8+ T cells sorted from blood, taken in a trial of the OX40 agonist ivuxolimab. The receptors come from an adult with an advanced solid tumor such as melanoma, head and neck, liver or kidney cancer.

The rearrangement joins TRBV6-1 to TRBJ2-3; the match to TRBD2 covers 8 bases. V trimming: 5 bases; J trimming: 3 bases; junction bases outside the gene matches: 10. CDR1 and CDR2 (germline): MNHNS, SASEGT. The CDR3 has 16 amino acids. The CDR3: CASSQVEGLGTDTQYF. In DNA form, the CDR3 reads TGTGCCAGCAGTCAAGTCGAGGGACTAGGAACAGATACGCAGTATTTT.

Regarding this clone: A much larger clonotype is one base distant, so this may be a read error. The J gene is TRBJ2-3, the V gene TRBV23-1; 8 bases fit TRBD2. TRBV23-1 is recorded as an ORF, its role being uncertain. The V segment lost 7 bases and the J segment 2 bases; nucleotides outside the gene matches: 11. This CDR3 region has 16 residues. In DNA, the CDR3 is TGCGCCAGCAATCCGGGGGAGCGGGAGTACACAGATACGCAGTATTTT. It codes for CASNPGEREYTDTQYF.

The CDR3 bases are TGTGCCAGCAGTTACCAGGGGGAGGACACCGGGGAGCTGTTTTTT. This codes for CASSYQGEDTGELFF. The chain has TRBV6-5 and TRBJ2-2; D may be TRBD1 (7 bases). Germline V gene sequence: CDR1 MNHEY, CDR2 SVGAGI. The germline V and J ends were trimmed by 2 bases and 3 bases, with 10 bases remaining between them. The CDR3 length is 15 residues.

The rearrangement links TRBV12-5 to TRBJ2-1; possible D gene TRBD2, 5 bases. Trimming took 5 bases from V and 7 from J, leaving 21 bases between them. This CDR3 spans 16 amino acids. Germline values: CDR1 LGHNT, CDR2 FRNRAP. DNA for the CDR3: TGTGCTAGTGGTCCCCGGGATATGTCTTTGTGGAATGAGCAGTTCTTC. It encodes CASGPRDMSLWNEQFF.

The J gene is TRBJ2-1, the V gene TRBV27, with D possibly called TRBD1 or TRBD2 (5 bases each). From germline, CDR1 is MNHEY and CDR2 SMNVEV (reference sequence). Between the trimmed V and J ends, which lost 2 bases and 7 bases, there was a span of 12 bases. This CDR3 spans 14 amino acids. CDR3 sequence (DNA): TGTGCCAGCAGTTTAATGGGGGTCCGAAATGAGCAGTTCTTC. As protein: CASSLMGVRNEQFF.

The V and J genes are TRBV5-4 and TRBJ1-5; tentative D call: TRBD1 (5 bases). CDR3 length equals 16 residues. V was trimmed by 0 bases and J by 4 bases, leaving 14 bases between them. The germline V gene has CDR1 SGHNT and CDR2 YYREEE (reference sequence). CDR3 DNA: TGTGCCAGCAGCTTGGCCATAACGACAGCTAATCAGCCCCAGCATTTT. Protein: CASSLAITTANQPQHF.

The V and J genes are TRBV4-3 and TRBJ2-1; D is uncertain. The germline V gene has CDR1 LGHNA and CDR2 YSLEER. CDR3 length equals 14 residues. The V end was cut by 0 bases, the J end by 7 bases, with 10 bases between. The CDR3 sequence: CASSQDVGWNEQFF. In nucleotides, the CDR3 is TGCGCCAGCAGCCAAGATGTAGGGTGGAATGAGCAGTTCTTC.

The chain carries TRBV10-3 and TRBJ1-1; D not certain. The CDR3 has 13 residues. Germline V gives CDR1 ENHRY, CDR2 SYGVKD. The V gene lost 2 bases and the J gene lost 0 bases, with 4 bases spanning the gap. In nucleotides, the CDR3 is TGTGCCATCAGTGAGAGGGTGAACACTGAAGCTTTCTTT. This codes for CAISERVNTEAFF.

The chain couples TRBV28 to TRBJ1-1; possibly TRBD1 for D (6 bases). The germline V and J ends were trimmed by 2 bases and 11 bases, with 15 bases remaining between them. This CDR3 has 13 amino acids. Germline CDR1 and CDR2: MDHEN and SYDVKM. CDR3 bases: TGTGCCAGCAGTTTAAACCCAAGAAGGGGGGCTTTCTTT. The encoded protein is CASSLNPRRGAFF.

The chain combines TRBV7-9 with TRBJ1-1; the D is unclear. Germline values: CDR1 SEHNR, CDR2 FQNEAQ (reference sequence). This CDR3 is built from 13 residues. The germline V and J ends were trimmed by 2 bases and 7 bases, with 11 bases remaining between them. The CDR3 loop reads CASSLKQAHEAFF. The CDR3 DNA sequence: TGTGCCAGCAGCTTAAAGCAGGCTCATGAAGCTTTCTTT.

The chain links TRBV27 to TRBJ2-1, with 7 nucleotides matching TRBD1. CDR1 is MNHEY, CDR2 SMNVEV, per germline (reference sequence). Unmatched junction bases numbered 1, after V lost 2 bases and J lost 0 bases. The CDR3 sequence is 15 residues long. CDR3 bases: TGTGCCAGCAGTTTAGGGACAGTCTCCTACAATGAGCAGTTCTTC. It yields the protein CASSLGTVSYNEQFF.

The chain has TRBV4-1 and TRBJ2-7; 10 bases fit TRBD1. CDR1 MGHRA and CDR2 YSYEKL come from the germline V gene. With V trimmed by 3 bases and J by 1 base, 6 bases remained unmatched. This CDR3 contains 16 residues. The CDR3 region has the DNA TGCGCCAGCAGCCAGCACGACAGGGGGCCTTCCTACGAGCAGTACTTC. The encoded protein is CASSQHDRGPSYEQYF.

The chain recombines TRBV19 with TRBJ1-1; D ambiguous. The CDR3 has 14 residues. Trimming removed 1 base at V and 1 base at J, with 7 bases between. Germline V CDR1 and CDR2: LNHDA, SQIVND (reference sequence). The CDR3 sequence: CASSIGWGNTEAFF. Written as DNA, the CDR3 is TGTGCCAGTAGTATAGGATGGGGGAACACTGAAGCTTTCTTT.

The V call is TRBV6-1, the J call TRBJ2-4, with 7 bases aligning to TRBD1. CDR1 and CDR2 from the germline V gene are MNHNS and SASEGT. The CDR3 is made up of 15 amino acids. V was pared by 1 base and J by 3 bases, with 3 bases of the junction left unmatched. The CDR3 reads CASSEVWTGKNIQYF. The CDR3 coding sequence is TGTGCCAGCAGTGAAGTTTGGACAGGCAAAAACATTCAGTACTTC.

The chain recombines TRBV29-1 with TRBJ2-7; 8 bases agree with TRBD1. Germline assignment: CDR1 SQVTM and CDR2 ANQGSEA. V shed 1 base, J shed 2 bases, and the junction held 13 bases outside the gene matches. The CDR3 extends over 17 amino acids. CDR3 amino acids: CSVEGKVTGQGTYEQYF. CDR3 in DNA: TGCAGCGTTGAAGGAAAAGTAACAGGACAGGGCACCTACGAGCAGTACTTC.

This clone was seen only a few times. The V and J genes are TRBV4-1 and TRBJ2-1; TRBD1 matches at 11 bases. The germline V gene encodes CDR1 MGHRA and CDR2 YSYEKL. CDR3 length: 15 residues. V dropped 6 bases and J dropped 6; count of bases not matched to a gene: 7. The CDR3 sequence is CASRPPGQGGNEQFF. Written as DNA, the CDR3 is TGCGCCAGCAGACCCCCGGGACAGGGGGGCAATGAGCAGTTCTTC.

The table lists this clone with a few counts. The V and J genes are TRBV6-6 and TRBJ2-7; the D gene is possibly TRBD1 (6 bases). This CDR3 spans 11 amino acids. V was clipped by 8 bases and J by 3 bases, with 8 bases between them. In germline, CDR1 is MNHNY, CDR2 SVGAGI (reference sequence). CDR3 sequence (DNA): TGTGCCAGCTCGGACAGCTACGAGCAGTACTTC. It is translated as CASSDSYEQYF.

This clone was seen only a few times. The gene calls are TRBV27 and TRBJ1-6; D ambiguous. This CDR3 is built from 14 residues. V was pared by 3 bases and J by 9 bases, with 12 bases between. Germline V gene data show CDR1 as MNHEY and CDR2 as SMNVEV (reference sequence). The CDR3 DNA is TGTGCCAGCAGTTTGGAACAGCCCTCTTCACCCCTCCACTTT. Translation gives CASSLEQPSSPLHF.

V is TRBV10-3 and J is TRBJ1-5, with 7 bases aligning to TRBD1. The CDR3 runs 14 residues. From germline, CDR1 is ENHRY and CDR2 SYGVKD. The ends lost 5 bases at V and 5 bases at J; junction bases unmatched: 6. This CDR3 is CAISNDRADQPQHF. For the CDR3, the DNA is TGTGCCATCAGTAACGACAGGGCCGATCAGCCCCAGCATTTT.

This chain links TRBV4-3 with TRBJ2-7; D not certain. CDR3 size: 14 residues. CDR1 and CDR2 from the germline V gene are LGHNA and YSLEER. Trimming cost V 1 base and J 2 bases, with 9 bases left between them. The CDR3 loop is CASSQVGDPYEQYF. The CDR3, as DNA: TGCGCCAGCAGCCAAGTTGGGGATCCCTACGAGCAGTACTTC.

V is TRBV7-8 and J is TRBJ1-2, with 11 bases that match TRBD1. Unmatched junction bases numbered 11, after V lost 5 bases and J lost 6 bases. CDR1 SGHVS and CDR2 FQNEAQ come from the germline V gene. The CDR3 is 16 amino acids. CDR3 nucleotide sequence: TGTGCCAGCAGCATAGAAAGAAGGGACAGGGGGGATGGCTACACCTTC. It translates to CASSIERRDRGDGYTF.

The V gene is TRBV15, the J gene TRBJ2-7; D is undetermined. Trimming shortened V by 4 bases and J by 0 bases, and 7 bases separated the two germline ends. The length of the CDR3 is 13 residues. CDR1 is LNHNV and CDR2 is YYDKDF in the germline V gene (reference sequence). This CDR3 reads CATSTGLSYEQYF. CDR3 DNA sequence: TGTGCCACCAGCACGGGCCTCTCCTACGAGCAGTACTTC.